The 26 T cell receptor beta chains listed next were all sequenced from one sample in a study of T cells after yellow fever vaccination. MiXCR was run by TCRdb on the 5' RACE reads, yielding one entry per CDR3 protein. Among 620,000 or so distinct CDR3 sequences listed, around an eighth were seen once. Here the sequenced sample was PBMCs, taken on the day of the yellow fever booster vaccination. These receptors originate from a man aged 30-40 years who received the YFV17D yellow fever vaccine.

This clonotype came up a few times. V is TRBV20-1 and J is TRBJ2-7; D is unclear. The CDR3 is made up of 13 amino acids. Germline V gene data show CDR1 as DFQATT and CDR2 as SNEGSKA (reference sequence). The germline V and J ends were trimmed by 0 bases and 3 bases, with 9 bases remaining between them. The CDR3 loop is CSARDPGSYEQYF. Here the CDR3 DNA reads TGCAGTGCTAGAGATCCTGGAAGCTACGAGCAGTACTTC.

The CDR3 loop is CASSHARGEQFF. CDR3 DNA: TGTGCCAGCAGCCACGCCCGGGGGGAGCAGTTCTTC. The V and J genes are TRBV6-5 and TRBJ2-1; a possible D gene is TRBD2 (6 bases). Trimming pared 6 bases from V and 10 bases from J, leaving 13 bases between. Germline-derived CDR1 and CDR2 are MNHEY and SVGAGI. The CDR3 loop spans 12 amino acids.

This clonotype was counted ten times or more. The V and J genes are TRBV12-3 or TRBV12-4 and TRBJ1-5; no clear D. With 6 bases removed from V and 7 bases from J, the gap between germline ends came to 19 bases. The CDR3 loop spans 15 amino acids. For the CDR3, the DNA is TGTGCCAGCAGCATAGCCCGCCGTAGGGCCCAGCCCCAGCATTTT. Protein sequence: CASSIARRRAQPQHF.

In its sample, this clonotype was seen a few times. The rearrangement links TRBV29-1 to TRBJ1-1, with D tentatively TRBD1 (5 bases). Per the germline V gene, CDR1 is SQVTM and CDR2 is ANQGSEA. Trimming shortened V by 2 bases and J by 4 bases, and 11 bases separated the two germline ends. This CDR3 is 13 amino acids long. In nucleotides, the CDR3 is TGCAGCGTTGAACCGGGGCCCCTCACTGAAGCTTTCTTT. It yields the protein CSVEPGPLTEAFF.

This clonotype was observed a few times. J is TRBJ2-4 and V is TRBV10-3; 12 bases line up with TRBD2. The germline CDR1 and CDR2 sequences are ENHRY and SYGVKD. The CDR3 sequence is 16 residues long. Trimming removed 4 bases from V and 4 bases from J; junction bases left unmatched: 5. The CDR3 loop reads CAISGGLAGKKNIQYF. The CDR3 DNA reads TGTGCCATCAGTGGTGGACTAGCGGGAAAGAAAAACATTCAGTACTTC.

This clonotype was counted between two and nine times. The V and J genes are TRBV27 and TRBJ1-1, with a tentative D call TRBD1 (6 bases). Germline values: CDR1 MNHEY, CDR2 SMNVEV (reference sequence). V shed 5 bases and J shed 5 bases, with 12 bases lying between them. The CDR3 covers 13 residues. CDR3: CASSPQGLTEAFF. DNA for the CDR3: TGTGCCAGCAGTCCTCAGGGGCTAACTGAAGCTTTCTTT.

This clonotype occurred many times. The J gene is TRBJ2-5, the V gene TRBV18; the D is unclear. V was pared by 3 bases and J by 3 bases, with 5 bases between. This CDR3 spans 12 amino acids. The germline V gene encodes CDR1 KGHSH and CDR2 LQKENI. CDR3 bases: TGTGCCAGCTCACCCCGAAAAGAGACCCAGTACTTC. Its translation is CASSPRKETQYF.

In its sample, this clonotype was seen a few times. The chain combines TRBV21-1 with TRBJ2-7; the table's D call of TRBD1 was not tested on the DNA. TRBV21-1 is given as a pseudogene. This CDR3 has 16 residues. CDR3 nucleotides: TGTGCCAGCAGCAAACACCAAGGCGGGACGCGCTACGAGCAGTACTTC. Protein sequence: CASSKHQGGTRYEQYF.

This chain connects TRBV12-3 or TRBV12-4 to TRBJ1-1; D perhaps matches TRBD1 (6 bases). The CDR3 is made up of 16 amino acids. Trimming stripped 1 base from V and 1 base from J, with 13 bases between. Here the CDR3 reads CASSLDLGHQNTEAFF. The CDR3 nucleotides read TGTGCCAGCAGTTTAGATCTGGGACACCAGAACACTGAAGCTTTCTTT.

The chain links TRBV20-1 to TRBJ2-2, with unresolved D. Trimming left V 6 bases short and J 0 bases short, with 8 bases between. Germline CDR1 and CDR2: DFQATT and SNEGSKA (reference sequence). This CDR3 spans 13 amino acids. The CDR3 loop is CSAARPNTGELFF. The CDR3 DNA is TGCAGTGCCGCTCGGCCGAACACCGGGGAGCTGTTTTTT.

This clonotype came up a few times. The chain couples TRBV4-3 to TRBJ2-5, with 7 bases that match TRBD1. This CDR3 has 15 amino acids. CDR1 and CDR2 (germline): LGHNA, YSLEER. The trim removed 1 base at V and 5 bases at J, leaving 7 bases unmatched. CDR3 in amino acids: CASSQGGGPQETQYF. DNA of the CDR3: TGCGCCAGCAGCCAAGGAGGGGGCCCCCAGGAGACCCAGTACTTC.

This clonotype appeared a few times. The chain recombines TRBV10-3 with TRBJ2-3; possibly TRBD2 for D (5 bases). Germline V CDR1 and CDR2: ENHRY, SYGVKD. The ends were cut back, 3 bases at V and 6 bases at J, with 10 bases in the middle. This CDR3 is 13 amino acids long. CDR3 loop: CAISEHGGDTQYF. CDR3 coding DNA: TGTGCCATCAGTGAACACGGCGGGGATACGCAGTATTTT.

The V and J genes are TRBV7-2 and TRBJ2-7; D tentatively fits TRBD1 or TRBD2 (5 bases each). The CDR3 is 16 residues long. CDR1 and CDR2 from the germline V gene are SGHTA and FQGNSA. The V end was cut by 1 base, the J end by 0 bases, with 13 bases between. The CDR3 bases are TGTGCCAGCAGCTTAGTTGGGACCGACAGCTCCTACGAGCAGTACTTC. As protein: CASSLVGTDSSYEQYF.

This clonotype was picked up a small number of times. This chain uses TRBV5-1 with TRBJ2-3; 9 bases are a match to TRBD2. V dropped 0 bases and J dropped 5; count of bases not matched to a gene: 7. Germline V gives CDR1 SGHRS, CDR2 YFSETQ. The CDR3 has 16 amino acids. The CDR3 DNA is TGCGCCAGCAGCTTGGCCCTAGCGGGATCCGGAGATACGCAGTATTTT. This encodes CASSLALAGSGDTQYF. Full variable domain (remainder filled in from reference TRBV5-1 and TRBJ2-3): KAGVTQTPRYLIKTRGQQVTLSCSPISGHRSVSWYQQTPGQGLQFLFEYFSETQRNKGNFPGRFSGRQFSNSRSEMNVSTLELGDSALYLCASSLALAGSGDTQYFGPGTRLTVL.

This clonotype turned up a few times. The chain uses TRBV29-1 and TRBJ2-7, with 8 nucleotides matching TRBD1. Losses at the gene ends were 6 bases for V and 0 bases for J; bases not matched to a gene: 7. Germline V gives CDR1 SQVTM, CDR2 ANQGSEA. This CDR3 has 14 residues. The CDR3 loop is CSVGGQVNSYEQYF. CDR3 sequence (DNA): TGCAGCGTGGGGGGACAGGTCAACTCCTACGAGCAGTACTTC.

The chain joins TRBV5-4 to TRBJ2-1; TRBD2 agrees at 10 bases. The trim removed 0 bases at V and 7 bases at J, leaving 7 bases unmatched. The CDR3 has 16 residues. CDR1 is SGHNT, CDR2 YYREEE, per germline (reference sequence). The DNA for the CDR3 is TGTGCCAGCAGCTTGGTTGTAGCGGGAGGTTTGAATGAGCAGTTCTTC. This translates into CASSLVVAGGLNEQFF.

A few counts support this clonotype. The CDR3, as DNA: TGTGCCATCAGTGGGGAAGGACCTAATTCACCCCTCCACTTT. Translation: CAISGEGPNSPLHF. V and J are TRBV10-3 and TRBJ1-6; D remains unclear. CDR1 and CDR2 from the germline V gene are ENHRY and SYGVKD. The CDR3 sequence is 14 residues long. V was trimmed by 4 bases and J by 6 bases, leaving 10 bases between them.

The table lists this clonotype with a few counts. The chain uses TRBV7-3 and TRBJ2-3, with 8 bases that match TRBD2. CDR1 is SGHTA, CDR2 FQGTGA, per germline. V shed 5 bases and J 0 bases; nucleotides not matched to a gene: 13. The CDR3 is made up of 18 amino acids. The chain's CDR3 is CASSHALVSSGSTDTQYF. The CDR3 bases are TGTGCCAGCAGCCACGCTCTCGTTTCTAGCGGGAGCACAGATACGCAGTATTTT.

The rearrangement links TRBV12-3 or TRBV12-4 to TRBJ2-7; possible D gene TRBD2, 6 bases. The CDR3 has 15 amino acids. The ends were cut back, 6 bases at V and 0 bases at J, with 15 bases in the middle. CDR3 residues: CASSFRRGSSYEQYF. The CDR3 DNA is TGTGCCAGCAGCTTCCGGCGGGGTAGCTCCTACGAGCAGTACTTC.

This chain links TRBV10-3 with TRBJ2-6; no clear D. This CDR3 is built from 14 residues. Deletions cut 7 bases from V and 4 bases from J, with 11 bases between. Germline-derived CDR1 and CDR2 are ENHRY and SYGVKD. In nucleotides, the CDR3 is TGTGCCATCAACAAGGAACCCGGGGCCAACGTCCTGACTTTC. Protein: CAINKEPGANVLTF.

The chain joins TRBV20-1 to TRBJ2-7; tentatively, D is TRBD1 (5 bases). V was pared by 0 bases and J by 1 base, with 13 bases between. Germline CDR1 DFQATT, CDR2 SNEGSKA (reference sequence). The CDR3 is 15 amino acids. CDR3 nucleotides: TGCAGTGCTAGAGATCCCCAGGGATGGTCCTACGAGCAGTACTTC. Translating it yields CSARDPQGWSYEQYF.

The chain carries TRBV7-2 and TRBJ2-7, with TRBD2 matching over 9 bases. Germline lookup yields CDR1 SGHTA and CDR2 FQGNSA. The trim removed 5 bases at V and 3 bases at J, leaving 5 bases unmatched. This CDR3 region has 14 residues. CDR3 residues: CASSAIAGVYEQYF. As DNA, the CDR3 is TGTGCCAGCAGCGCAATAGCGGGGGTCTACGAGCAGTACTTC.

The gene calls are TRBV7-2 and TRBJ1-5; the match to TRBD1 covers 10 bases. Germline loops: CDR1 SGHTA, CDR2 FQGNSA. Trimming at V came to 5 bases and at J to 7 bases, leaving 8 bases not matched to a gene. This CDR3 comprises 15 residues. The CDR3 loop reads CASSTLRDRGQPQHF. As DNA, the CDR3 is TGTGCCAGCAGCACGCTCCGGGACAGGGGACAGCCCCAGCATTTT.

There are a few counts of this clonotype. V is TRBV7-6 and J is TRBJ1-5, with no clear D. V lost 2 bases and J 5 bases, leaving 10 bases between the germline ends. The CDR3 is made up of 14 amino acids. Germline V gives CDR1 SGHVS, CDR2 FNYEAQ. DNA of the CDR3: TGTGCCAGCAGCTTAAATGCGGGCTATCAGCCCCAGCATTTT. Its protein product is CASSLNAGYQPQHF.

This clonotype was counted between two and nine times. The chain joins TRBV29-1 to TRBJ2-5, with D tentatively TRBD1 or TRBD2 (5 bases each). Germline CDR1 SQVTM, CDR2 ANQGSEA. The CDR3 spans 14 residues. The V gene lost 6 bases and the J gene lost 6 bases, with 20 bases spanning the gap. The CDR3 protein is CSVRGPPESKTQYF. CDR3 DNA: TGCAGCGTCCGGGGCCCCCCGGAAAGTAAGACCCAGTACTTC.

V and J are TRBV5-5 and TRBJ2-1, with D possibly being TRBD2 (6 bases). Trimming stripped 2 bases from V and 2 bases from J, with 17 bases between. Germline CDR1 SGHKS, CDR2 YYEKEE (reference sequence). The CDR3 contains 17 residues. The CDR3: CASSFRERVATYNEQFF. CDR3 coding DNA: TGTGCCAGCAGCTTCCGTGAGCGGGTAGCAACCTACAATGAGCAGTTCTTC.